This T cell receptor beta chain emerged from a study of CD8 T cells in Susac syndrome. Random hexamers were used to reverse transcribe 0.5 to 1 ug of RNA. Amplification of the TCR beta CDR3 was carried out by immunoSEQ multiplex PCR, which spanned a total of 54 Vbeta and 13 Jbeta segments. TCRdb re-analysed the immunoSEQ multiplex PCR reads in MiXCR, keeping a single row per CDR3 protein. This sample yields some 190,000 distinct CDR3 sequences, of which roughly 92% are seen a single time; 0.1% belongs to the top ten. Sequencing of TCR beta was carried out in blood CD8+ and CD4+ T cells. CD8+ and CD4+ T cells were negatively isolated; TEMRA cells were FACS-enriched. The CDR3 runs 15 residues. Germline CDR1 and CDR2: MNHNS and SASEGT. Trimming removed 0 bases at V and 10 bases at J, with 13 bases between.

V gene TRBV6-1 combines with J gene TRBJ1-6; weak D call: TRBD1 (6 bases). This receptor was obtained from a human donor in good health. The material sequenced was CD4+ T cells from PBMCs. The chain's CDR3 is CASSEASTGSSPLHF. The CDR3 nucleotides are TGTGCCAGCAGTGAAGCTAGTACAGGGTCATCACCCCTCCACTTT.